These T cell receptor beta chains were read from a single sample in a study of blood T cell repertoires in COVID-19. The assay was immunoSEQ multiplex PCR, and TCRdb's table has in-frame clones only and misses some. The data contain fewer than 300,000 clones, 75% to 90% of them seen just once; the ten biggest clones take up roughly 2.7%. Input material: peripheral blood. The receptors here all came from a woman in her 70s with active or convalescent COVID-19. The CDR3 runs from the conserved cysteine through the conserved F or W. The D gene is left open where the match is weak. Only part of the rows carry a size: once, few, many, or a class if the clone is expanded.

CDR3	DNA	size	D	V	J
CASSPWGQGNTGELFF	TGTGCCAGCAGCCCGTGGGGACAGGGTAACACCGGGGAGCTGTTTTTT	once	TRBD1	TRBV11-3	TRBJ2-2
CAISGLAGGSSYNEQFF	TGTGCCATCAGCGGACTAGCGGGGGGGAGCTCCTACAATGAGCAGTTCTTC	NA	TRBD2	TRBV10-3	TRBJ2-1
CAISDSRQAQETQYF	TGTGCCATCAGTGATTCGAGACAGGCACAAGAGACCCAGTACTTC	NA	NA	TRBV10-3	TRBJ2-5
CASSEPGTSNEKLFF	TGTGCCAGCAGTGAACCCGGGACTTCTAATGAAAAACTGTTTTTT	NA	NA	TRBV6-1	TRBJ1-4
CASSASTWGGATDTQYF	TGTGCCAGCAGCGCGTCGACTTGGGGGGGAGCCACAGATACGCAGTATTTT	NA	TRBD2	TRBV11-3	TRBJ2-3
CASSLDSLGLYTF	TGTGCCAGCAGCCTCGACTCGCTGGGTCTCTACACCTTC	NA	NA	TRBV7-9	TRBJ1-2
CASELLRAGYSNQPQHF	TGTGCCAGCGAACTTCTCAGGGCAGGGTACAGCAATCAGCCCCAGCATTTT	NA	NA	TRBV28	TRBJ1-5
CASTPLGPLGKNIQYF	TGTGCCAGTACCCCCTTGGGCCCCTTGGGCAAAAACATTCAGTACTTC	NA	NA	TRBV19	TRBJ2-4
CASSLWRGGRETQYF	TGCGCCAGCAGCCTTTGGCGGGGGGGGAGAGAGACCCAGTACTTC	NA	TRBD2	TRBV5-1	TRBJ2-5
CASIEGTSGSYEQFF	TGTGCCAGCATTGAAGGGACTAGCGGGAGTTATGAGCAGTTCTTC	few	TRBD2	TRBV28	TRBJ2-1
CASSPGLGTAIVGSYTF	TGTGCCAGCAGCCCCGGGCTTGGGACAGCGATTGTAGGTAGCTACACCTTC	NA	TRBD1	TRBV5-4	TRBJ1-2
CASSPGNYGYTF	TGTGCCAGCAGTCCAGGGAACTATGGCTACACCTTC	once	NA	TRBV28	TRBJ1-2
CASSQPGQGSEQYF	TGTGCCAGCAGCCAGCCGGGACAGGGGAGCGAGCAGTACTTC	NA	TRBD1	TRBV11-2	TRBJ2-7
CASSLDASGSLNEQFF	TGCGCCAGCAGCTTGGATGCTAGCGGGAGTCTCAATGAGCAGTTCTTC	NA	TRBD2	TRBV5-1	TRBJ2-1
CATSDGGSVQPQHF	TGTGCCACCTCAGATGGGGGCTCGGTTCAGCCCCAGCATTTT	NA	NA	TRBV24-1	TRBJ1-5
CASSSGDQPQHF	TGTGCCAGCAGCTCTGGAGATCAGCCCCAGCATTTT	NA	NA	TRBV7-2	TRBJ1-5
CASSGASGGETEAFF	TGTGCCAGTAGTGGGGCGTCAGGGGGCGAAACTGAAGCTTTCTTT	NA	TRBD1	TRBV19	TRBJ1-1
CATSDLSTGRLRQFF	TGTGCCACCAGTGACTTATCGACAGGGCGTCTCCGTCAGTTCTTC	NA	TRBD1	TRBV24-1	TRBJ2-1
CASSAQGAEYGYTF	TGTGCCAGCAGTGCTCAGGGGGCGGAATATGGCTACACCTTC	NA	TRBD1	TRBV2	TRBJ1-2
CASSSRAFKSNQPQHF	TGTGCCAGCAGTTCCAGGGCCTTCAAAAGCAATCAGCCCCAGCATTTT	NA	NA	TRBV6-2/TRBV6-3	TRBJ1-5
CASSSGQLDQPQHF	TGTGCCAGCAGCTCGGGACAGCTAGATCAGCCCCAGCATTTT	NA	TRBD1	TRBV5-5	TRBJ1-5
CASSPRPLAGGPWYNEQFF	TGTGCCAGCTCACCCCGACCACTAGCGGGGGGGCCGTGGTACAATGAGCAGTTCTTC	NA	TRBD2	TRBV18	TRBJ2-1
CASSSSGGAGETQYF	TGTGCCAGCAGCTCTAGCGGGGGGGCCGGGGAGACCCAGTACTTC	NA	TRBD2	TRBV13	TRBJ2-5
CASSPHFVTEAFF	TGTGCCAGCAGCCCCCATTTTGTCACTGAAGCTTTCTTT	NA	NA	TRBV14	TRBJ1-1
CASSFPARGGPYEQYF	TGTGCCAGCAGCTTTCCGGCGCGGGGGGGGCCCTACGAGCAGTACTTC	NA	TRBD2	TRBV7-2	TRBJ2-7
CASKDSGGAPYEQYF	TGCGCCAGCAAGGACAGCGGGGGTGCTCCCTACGAGCAGTACTTC	NA	TRBD2	TRBV5-1	TRBJ2-7
CASTVGSTDTQYF	TGTGCCAGCACAGTCGGTAGCACAGATACGCAGTATTTT	NA	NA	TRBV19	TRBJ2-3
CASSLGGTKLYEQYF	TGTGCCAGCAGCTTAGGCGGGACTAAACTCTACGAGCAGTACTTC	few	TRBD2	TRBV7-2	TRBJ2-7
CASSERDRGDSPLHF	TGTGCCAGCAGTGAAAGAGACAGGGGGGATTCACCCCTCCACTTT	NA	TRBD1	TRBV6-1	TRBJ1-6
CAGPWRGGDAGYTF	TGTGCCGGCCCCTGGCGGGGAGGGGATGCTGGCTACACCTTC	NA	NA	TRBV6-4	TRBJ1-2
CASRQATHYNSPLHF	TGTGCCAGCCGACAGGCGACCCACTATAATTCACCCCTCCACTTT	NA	NA	TRBV28	TRBJ1-6
CASTSGSNEQFF	TGTGCCAGCACGAGCGGGAGTAATGAGCAGTTCTTC	few	TRBD2	TRBV6-5	TRBJ2-1
CASSQGQPTDTQYF	TGTGCCAGCTCTCAGGGACAGCCCACAGATACGCAGTATTTT	NA	TRBD1	TRBV18	TRBJ2-3
CATSDFTSGRGEQFF	TGTGCCACCAGTGATTTCACTAGCGGGAGGGGTGAGCAGTTCTTC	NA	TRBD2	TRBV24-1	TRBJ2-1
CASSPNRGNTEAFF	TGTGCCAGCTCACCAAACAGGGGGAACACTGAAGCTTTCTTT	NA	TRBD1	TRBV18	TRBJ1-1
CASSPGTEAGYTF	TGTGCCAGCAGCCCCGGGACAGAGGCCGGCTACACCTTC	NA	TRBD1	TRBV9	TRBJ1-2
CASSDQLGGAFF	TGTGCCAGCAGCGATCAACTTGGGGGCGCTTTCTTT	few	NA	TRBV6-5	TRBJ1-1
CASSVRSEETQYF	TGTGCCAGCAGCGTTAGAAGCGAAGAGACCCAGTACTTC	NA	NA	TRBV9	TRBJ2-5
CASSTTGEAYEQYF	TGTGCCAGCAGTACGACAGGGGAAGCCTACGAGCAGTACTTC	few	TRBD1	TRBV28	TRBJ2-7
CAISAPGQGADTQYF	TGTGCCATCAGTGCCCCCGGACAGGGGGCAGATACGCAGTATTTT	once	TRBD1	TRBV10-3	TRBJ2-3
CASSSYQVKSTDEQFF	TGCGCCAGCAGCTCTTATCAGGTTAAGTCCACCGATGAGCAGTTCTTC	NA	NA	TRBV5-1	TRBJ2-1
CASSLGRVGGNNEQFF	TGCGCCAGCAGCCTGGGGAGGGTAGGAGGAAACAATGAGCAGTTCTTC	NA	TRBD2	TRBV5-1	TRBJ2-1
CASNGRGSSYNEQFF	TGTGCCAGCAATGGTCGGGGAAGCTCCTACAATGAGCAGTTCTTC	few	NA	TRBV9	TRBJ2-1
CASSVMRGRTDTQYF	TGTGCCAGCAGCGTAATGCGGGGGCGCACAGATACGCAGTATTTT	NA	NA	TRBV9	TRBJ2-3
CASSGTGENNEQFF	TGTGCCAGCAGTGGTACAGGAGAGAACAATGAGCAGTTCTTC	NA	NA	TRBV2	TRBJ2-1
CASSLSSGLAGFNEQFF	TGTGCCAGCAGCCTTTCGTCAGGGCTAGCGGGATTCAATGAGCAGTTCTTC	few	TRBD2	TRBV3-1/TRBV3-2	TRBJ2-1
CASSLEGTGMDTQYF	TGCGCCAGCAGCTTGGAAGGGACAGGGATGGATACGCAGTATTTT	NA	TRBD1	TRBV5-1	TRBJ2-3
CASSPRAGEETQYF	TGTGCCAGCAGCCCTCGTGCGGGGGAAGAGACCCAGTACTTC	NA	TRBD2	TRBV5-4	TRBJ2-5
CAWSVQGDQPQHF	TGTGCCTGGAGTGTACAGGGAGATCAGCCCCAGCATTTT	NA	NA	TRBV30	TRBJ1-5
CASSDRLWRDEQFF	TGCGCCAGCAGTGACAGGCTGTGGCGTGATGAGCAGTTCTTC	NA	NA	TRBV4-3	TRBJ2-1
CSVTPGIQSHEQYF	TGCAGCGTGACTCCCGGGATCCAGTCCCACGAGCAGTACTTC	NA	NA	TRBV29-1	TRBJ2-7
CASGLVPDSSKQFF	TGTGCTAGTGGTTTGGTACCCGACAGCTCTAAGCAGTTCTTC	NA	NA	TRBV12-5	TRBJ2-1
CASSPTGRETQYF	TGTGCCAGCAGCCCGACAGGGCGGGAGACCCAGTACTTC	NA	TRBD1	TRBV6-5	TRBJ2-5
CASSQTYVTGSYQPQHF	TGCGCCAGCAGCCAGACGTACGTCACGGGTTCTTATCAGCCCCAGCATTTT	NA	NA	TRBV4-1	TRBJ1-5
CASSYTGGNQPQHF	TGCGCCAGCAGCTACACAGGGGGGAATCAGCCCCAGCATTTT	NA	TRBD1	TRBV5-1	TRBJ1-5
CASSSPRAGGDGYTF	TGTGCCAGCAGCTCCCCCCGGGCAGGGGGAGATGGCTACACCTTC	NA	TRBD1	TRBV7-8	TRBJ1-2
CASSLAGGSNEQFF	TGCGCCAGCAGCCTAGCGGGGGGGAGCAATGAGCAGTTCTTC	NA	TRBD2	TRBV5-1	TRBJ2-1
CASSVPPNRVSTVLAKNIQYF	TGTGCCAGCAGCGTACCCCCGAACAGGGTAAGTACGGTTCTAGCCAAAAACATTCAGTACTTC	NA	NA	TRBV9	TRBJ2-4
CATGINTEAFF	TGTGCCACGGGGATAAACACTGAAGCTTTCTTT	NA	NA	TRBV9	TRBJ1-1
CASSALPEHEQYF	TGCGCCAGCAGCGCCCTCCCTGAGCACGAGCAGTACTTC	NA	NA	TRBV5-1	TRBJ2-7